This T cell receptor (beta chain) was sequenced during a study of CD4+ T cells in melanoma. Comments on this clone: Its antigen is unidentified.

The study's findings and limits: Diverse differentiation states were reported for melanoma neoantigen-specific CD4+ T cells.

Profiling relied on immunoSEQ multiplex PCR, and the TCRdb table lists in-frame clones only, not all of them. Of about 140,000 clones listed, around nine tenths were seen once; the top ten hold 1.5%. This clonotype originated in a human donor with melanoma.

The CDR3 protein is CASSPGASSYNEQFF. In DNA, the CDR3 is TGCGCCAGCAGCCCCGGGGCTAGCAGCTATAATGAGCAGTTCTTC. V gene TRBV5-1 combines with J gene TRBJ2-1, with D perhaps TRBD1 or TRBD2 (5 bases each). The CDR3 covers 15 residues. Trimming removed 4 bases at V and 7 bases at J, with 18 bases between. Looked up from germline, CDR1 is SGHRS and CDR2 is YFSETQ.